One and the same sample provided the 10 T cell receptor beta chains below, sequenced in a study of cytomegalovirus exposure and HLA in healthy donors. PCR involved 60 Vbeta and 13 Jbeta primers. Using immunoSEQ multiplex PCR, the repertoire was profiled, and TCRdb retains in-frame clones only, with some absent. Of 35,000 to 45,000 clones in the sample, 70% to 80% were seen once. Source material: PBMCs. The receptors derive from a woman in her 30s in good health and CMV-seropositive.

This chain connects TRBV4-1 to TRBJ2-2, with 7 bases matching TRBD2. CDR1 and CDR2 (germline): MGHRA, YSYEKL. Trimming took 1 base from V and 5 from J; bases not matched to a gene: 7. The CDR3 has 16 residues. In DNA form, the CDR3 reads TGCGCCAGCAGCCAAGGGGGGGGAGCAACGACCGGGGAGCTGTTTTTT. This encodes CASSQGGGATTGELFF.

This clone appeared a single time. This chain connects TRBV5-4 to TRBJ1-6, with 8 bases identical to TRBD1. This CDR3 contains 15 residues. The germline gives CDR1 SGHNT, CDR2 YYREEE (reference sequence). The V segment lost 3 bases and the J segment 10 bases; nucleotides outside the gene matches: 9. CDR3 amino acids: CASSSGQGGRSPLHF. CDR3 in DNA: TGTGCCAGCAGCTCTGGACAGGGTGGACGATCACCCCTCCACTTT. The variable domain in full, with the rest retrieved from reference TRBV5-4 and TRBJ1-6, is ETGVTQSPTHLIKTRGQQVTLRCSSQSGHNTVSWYQQALGQGPQFIFQYYREEENGRGNFPPRFSGLQFPNYSSELNVNALELDDSALYLCASSSGQGGRSPLHFGNGTRLTVT.

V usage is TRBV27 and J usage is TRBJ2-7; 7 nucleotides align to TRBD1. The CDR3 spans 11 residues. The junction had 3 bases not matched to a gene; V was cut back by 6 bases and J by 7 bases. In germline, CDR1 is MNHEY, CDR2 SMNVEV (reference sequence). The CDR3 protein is CASRSQGEQYF. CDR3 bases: TGTGCCAGCAGATCACAGGGGGAGCAGTACTTC.

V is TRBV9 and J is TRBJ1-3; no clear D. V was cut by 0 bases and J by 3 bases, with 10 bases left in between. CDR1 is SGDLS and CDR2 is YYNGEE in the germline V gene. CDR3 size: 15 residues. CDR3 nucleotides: TGTGCCAGCAGCGTAGCGATTAGCCGTGGAAACACCATATATTTT. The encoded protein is CASSVAISRGNTIYF.

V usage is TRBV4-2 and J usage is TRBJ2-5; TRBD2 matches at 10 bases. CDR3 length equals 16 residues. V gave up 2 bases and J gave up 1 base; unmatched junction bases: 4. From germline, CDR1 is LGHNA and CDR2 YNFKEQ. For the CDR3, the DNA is TGTGCCAGCAGCCAACCGAGCGGGAGGGGCCAAGAGACCCAGTACTTC. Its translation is CASSQPSGRGQETQYF.

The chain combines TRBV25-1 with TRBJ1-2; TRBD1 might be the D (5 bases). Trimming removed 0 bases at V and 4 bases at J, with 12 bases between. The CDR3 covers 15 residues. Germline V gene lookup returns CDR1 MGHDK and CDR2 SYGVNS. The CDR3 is CASSEYRGGGYGYTF. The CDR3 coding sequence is TGTGCCAGCAGTGAATATCGTGGGGGAGGCTATGGCTACACCTTC.

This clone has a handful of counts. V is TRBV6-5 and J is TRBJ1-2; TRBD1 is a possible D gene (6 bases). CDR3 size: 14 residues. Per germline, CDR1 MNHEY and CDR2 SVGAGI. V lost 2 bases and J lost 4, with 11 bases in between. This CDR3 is CASSYPGGFYGYTF. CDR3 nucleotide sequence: TGTGCCAGCAGTTACCCTGGGGGCTTCTATGGCTACACCTTC.

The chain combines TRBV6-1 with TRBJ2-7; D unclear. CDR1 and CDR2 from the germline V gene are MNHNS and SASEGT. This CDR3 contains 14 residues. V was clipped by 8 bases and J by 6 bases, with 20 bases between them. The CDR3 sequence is CASVRDGEGCEQYF. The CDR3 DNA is TGTGCCAGCGTTCGCGACGGAGAAGGTTGCGAGCAGTACTTC.

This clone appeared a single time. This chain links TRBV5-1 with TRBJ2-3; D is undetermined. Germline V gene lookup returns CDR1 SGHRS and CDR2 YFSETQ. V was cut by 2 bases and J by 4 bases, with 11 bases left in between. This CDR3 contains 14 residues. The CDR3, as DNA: TGCGCCAGCAGCTTAGCCAGGCTCGCAGATACGCAGTATTTT. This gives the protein CASSLARLADTQYF. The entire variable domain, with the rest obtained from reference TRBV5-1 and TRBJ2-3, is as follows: KAGVTQTPRYLIKTRGQQVTLSCSPISGHRSVSWYQQTPGQGLQFLFEYFSETQRNKGNFPGRFSGRQFSNSRSEMNVSTLELGDSALYLCASSLARLADTQYFGPGTRLTVL.

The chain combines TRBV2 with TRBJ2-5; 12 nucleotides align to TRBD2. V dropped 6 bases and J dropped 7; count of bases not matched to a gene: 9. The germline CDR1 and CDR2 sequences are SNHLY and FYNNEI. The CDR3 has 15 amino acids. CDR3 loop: CASRASGGGFGTQYF. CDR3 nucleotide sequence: TGTGCCAGCAGAGCTAGCGGGGGGGGATTCGGGACCCAGTACTTC.